This TCR beta chain stems from a study of response to subunit inactivated influenza vaccine. Each CDR3 protein is one row after TCRdb ran MiXCR on the RT-PCR reads. The data hold approximately 500,000 distinct CDR3 sequences, with 20% to 25% observed a single time. Germline V gene sequence: CDR1 SGHKS, CDR2 YYEKEE (reference sequence). CDR3 length: 18 residues. The trim removed 1 base at V and 5 bases at J, leaving 8 bases unmatched. The data also belong to a second study, concerning T cells expressing NK-cell markers. That study adds: TCR beta cDNA was generated via 5'RACE template switching incorporating UMIs. Just one sequenced donor of eight was HCMV-seronegative, while seven were seropositive. Where several donors were concerned, these clonotypes also led the CD3+CD56-NKG2C+ fraction.

The origin of this receptor is a man in his fifties or sixties who received an inactivated influenza vaccine. The sequenced sample was CD4+ T cells sorted from PBMCs, obtained 12 days after vaccination. The J gene is TRBJ2-1, the V gene TRBV5-5; TRBD2 aligns across 14 bases. DNA of the CDR3: TGTGCCAGCAGCTTGAGGGGTTGGGGACTAGCGGGAGACAATGAGCAGTTCTTC. It encodes CASSLRGWGLAGDNEQFF.